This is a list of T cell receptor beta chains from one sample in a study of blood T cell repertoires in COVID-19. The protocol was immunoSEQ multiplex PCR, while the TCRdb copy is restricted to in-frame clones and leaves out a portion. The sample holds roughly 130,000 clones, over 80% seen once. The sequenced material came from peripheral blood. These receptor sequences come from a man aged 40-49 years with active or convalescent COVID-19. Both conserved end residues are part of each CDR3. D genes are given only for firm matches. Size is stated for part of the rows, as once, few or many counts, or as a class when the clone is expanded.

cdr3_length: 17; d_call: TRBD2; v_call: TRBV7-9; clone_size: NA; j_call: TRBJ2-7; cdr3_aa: CASSPRGLAGGGNEQYF; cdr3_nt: TGTGCCAGCAGCCCTAGGGGCCTAGCGGGGGGCGGGAACGAGCAGTACTTC
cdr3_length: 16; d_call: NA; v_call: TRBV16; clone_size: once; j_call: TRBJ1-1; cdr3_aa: CASSRSPPGANTEAFF; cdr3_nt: TGTGCCAGCAGCCGAAGCCCGCCCGGAGCCAACACTGAAGCTTTCTTT
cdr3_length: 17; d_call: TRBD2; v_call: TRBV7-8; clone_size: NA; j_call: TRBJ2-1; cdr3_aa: CASSLIGTSGIKNEQFF; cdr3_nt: TGTGCCAGCAGCTTAATCGGGACTAGCGGAATAAAGAATGAGCAGTTCTTC
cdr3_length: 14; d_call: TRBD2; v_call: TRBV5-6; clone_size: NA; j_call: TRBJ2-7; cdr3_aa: CASSSLAGGYEQYF; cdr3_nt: TGTGCCAGCAGCTCGTTAGCGGGGGGTTACGAGCAGTACTTC
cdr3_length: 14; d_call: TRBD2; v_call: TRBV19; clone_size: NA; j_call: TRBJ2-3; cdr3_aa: CASSSGSVTDTQYF; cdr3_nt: TGTGCCAGTAGTAGCGGGAGTGTCACAGATACGCAGTATTTT
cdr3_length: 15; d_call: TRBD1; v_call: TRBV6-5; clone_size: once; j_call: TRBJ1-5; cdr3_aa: CASSLSGTGAQPQHF; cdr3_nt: TGTGCCAGCAGCTTAAGCGGGACAGGGGCCCAGCCCCAGCATTTT
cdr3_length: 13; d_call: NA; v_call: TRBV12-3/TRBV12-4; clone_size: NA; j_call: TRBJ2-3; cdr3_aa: CASSFTVGDTQYF; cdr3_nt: TGTGCCAGCAGTTTTACGGTCGGGGATACGCAGTATTTT
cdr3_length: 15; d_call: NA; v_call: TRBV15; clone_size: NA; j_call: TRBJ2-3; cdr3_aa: CATSRERPSNQPQYF; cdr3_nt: TGTGCCACCAGCAGAGAACGGCCTAGCAATCAGCCCCAGTATTTT
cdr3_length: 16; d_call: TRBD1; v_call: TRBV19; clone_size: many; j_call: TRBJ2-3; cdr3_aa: CASSPKGQASTDTQYF; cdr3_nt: TGTGCCAGTAGTCCAAAGGGACAGGCTAGCACAGATACGCAGTATTTT
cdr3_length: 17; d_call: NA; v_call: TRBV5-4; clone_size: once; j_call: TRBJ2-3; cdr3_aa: CASSLGGGASITDTQYF; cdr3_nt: TGTGCCAGCAGCTTGGGAGGGGGGGCCTCTATCACAGATACGCAGTATTTT
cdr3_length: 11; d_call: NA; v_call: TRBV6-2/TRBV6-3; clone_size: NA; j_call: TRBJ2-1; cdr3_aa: CASSPFSPIFF; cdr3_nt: TGTGCCAGCAGCCCGTTTTCCCCTATTTTCTTC
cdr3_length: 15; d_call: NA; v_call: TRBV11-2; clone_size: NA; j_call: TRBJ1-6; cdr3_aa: CASSLEVGANSPLHF; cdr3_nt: TGTGCCAGCAGCTTAGAAGTAGGGGCTAATTCACCCCTCCACTTT
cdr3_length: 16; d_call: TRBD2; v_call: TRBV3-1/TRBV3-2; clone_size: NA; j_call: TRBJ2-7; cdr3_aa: CASSRLAGDPTYEQYF; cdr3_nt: TGTGCCAGCAGCCGACTAGCGGGGGACCCCACCTACGAGCAGTACTTC
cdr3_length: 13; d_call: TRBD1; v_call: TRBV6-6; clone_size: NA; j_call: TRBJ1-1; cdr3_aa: CASMGQGIIEAFF; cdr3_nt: TGTGCCAGCATGGGACAGGGGATAATCGAAGCTTTCTTT
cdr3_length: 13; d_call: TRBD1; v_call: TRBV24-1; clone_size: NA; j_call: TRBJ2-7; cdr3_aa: CARLGQGRGEQYF; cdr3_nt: TGTGCCAGGCTAGGACAGGGGCGGGGGGAGCAGTACTTC
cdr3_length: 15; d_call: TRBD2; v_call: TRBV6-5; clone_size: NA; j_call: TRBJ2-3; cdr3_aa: CASNPSGGGTDTQYF; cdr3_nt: TGTGCCAGCAATCCTAGCGGGGGGGGCACAGATACGCAGTATTTT
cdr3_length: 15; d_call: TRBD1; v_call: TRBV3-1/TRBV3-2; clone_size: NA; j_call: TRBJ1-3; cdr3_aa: CASSLDRGSGNTIYF; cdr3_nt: TGTGCCAGCAGCCTGGACAGGGGCTCTGGAAACACCATATATTTT
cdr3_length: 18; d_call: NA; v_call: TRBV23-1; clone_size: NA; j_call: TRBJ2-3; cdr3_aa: CAKKPGQELAGAPDTQYF; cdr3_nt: TGCGCCAAGAAACCGGGACAGGAGTTAGCGGGGGCTCCAGATACGCAGTATTTT
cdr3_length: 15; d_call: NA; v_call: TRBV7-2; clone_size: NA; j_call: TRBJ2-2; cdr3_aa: CASSVRGPNTGELFF; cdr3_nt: TGTGCCAGCAGCGTAAGGGGCCCGAACACCGGGGAGCTGTTTTTT
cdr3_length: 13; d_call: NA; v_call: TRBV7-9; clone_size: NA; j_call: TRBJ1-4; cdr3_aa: CASSSRGGEKLFF; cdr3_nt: TGTGCCAGCAGCTCCAGGGGCGGAGAAAAACTGTTTTTT
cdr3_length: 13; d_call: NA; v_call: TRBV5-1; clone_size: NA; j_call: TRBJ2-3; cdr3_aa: CASSWTVTDTQYF; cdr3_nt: TGCGCCAGCAGCTGGACAGTCACAGATACGCAGTATTTT
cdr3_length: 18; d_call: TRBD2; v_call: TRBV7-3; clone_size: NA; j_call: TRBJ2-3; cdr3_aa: CASSSGLAGAYSTDTQYF; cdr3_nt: TGTGCCAGCAGCTCGGGACTAGCGGGGGCCTATAGCACAGATACGCAGTATTTT
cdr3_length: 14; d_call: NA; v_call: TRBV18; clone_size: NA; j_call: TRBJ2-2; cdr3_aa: CASSPGQRAGELFF; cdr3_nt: TGTGCCAGCTCTCCGGGACAAAGGGCCGGGGAGCTGTTTTTT